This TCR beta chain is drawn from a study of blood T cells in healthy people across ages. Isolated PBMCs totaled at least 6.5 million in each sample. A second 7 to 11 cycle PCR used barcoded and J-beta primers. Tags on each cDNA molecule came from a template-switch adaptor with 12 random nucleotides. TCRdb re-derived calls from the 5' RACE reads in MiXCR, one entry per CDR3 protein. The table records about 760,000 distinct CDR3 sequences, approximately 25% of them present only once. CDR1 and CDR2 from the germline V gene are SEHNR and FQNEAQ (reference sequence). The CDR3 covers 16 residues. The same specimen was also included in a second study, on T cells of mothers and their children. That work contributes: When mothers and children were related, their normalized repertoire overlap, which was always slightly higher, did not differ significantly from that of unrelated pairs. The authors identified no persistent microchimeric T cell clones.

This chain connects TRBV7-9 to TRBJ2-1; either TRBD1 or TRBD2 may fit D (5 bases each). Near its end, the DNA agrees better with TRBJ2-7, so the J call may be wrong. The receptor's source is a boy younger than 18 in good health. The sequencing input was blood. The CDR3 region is CASSGDSGPVTYEQYF. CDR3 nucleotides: TGTGCCAGCAGCGGAGACAGCGGCCCCGTAACCTACGAGCAGTACTTC.